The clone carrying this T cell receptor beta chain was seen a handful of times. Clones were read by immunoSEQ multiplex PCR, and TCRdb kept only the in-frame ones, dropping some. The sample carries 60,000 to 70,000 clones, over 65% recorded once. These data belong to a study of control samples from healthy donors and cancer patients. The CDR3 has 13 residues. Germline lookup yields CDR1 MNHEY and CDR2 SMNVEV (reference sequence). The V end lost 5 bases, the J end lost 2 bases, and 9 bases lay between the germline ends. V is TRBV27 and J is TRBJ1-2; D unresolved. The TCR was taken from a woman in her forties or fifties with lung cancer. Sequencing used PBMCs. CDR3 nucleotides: TGTGCCAGCAGTCTTGGGGTGAACTATGGCTACACCTTC. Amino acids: CASSLGVNYGYTF.